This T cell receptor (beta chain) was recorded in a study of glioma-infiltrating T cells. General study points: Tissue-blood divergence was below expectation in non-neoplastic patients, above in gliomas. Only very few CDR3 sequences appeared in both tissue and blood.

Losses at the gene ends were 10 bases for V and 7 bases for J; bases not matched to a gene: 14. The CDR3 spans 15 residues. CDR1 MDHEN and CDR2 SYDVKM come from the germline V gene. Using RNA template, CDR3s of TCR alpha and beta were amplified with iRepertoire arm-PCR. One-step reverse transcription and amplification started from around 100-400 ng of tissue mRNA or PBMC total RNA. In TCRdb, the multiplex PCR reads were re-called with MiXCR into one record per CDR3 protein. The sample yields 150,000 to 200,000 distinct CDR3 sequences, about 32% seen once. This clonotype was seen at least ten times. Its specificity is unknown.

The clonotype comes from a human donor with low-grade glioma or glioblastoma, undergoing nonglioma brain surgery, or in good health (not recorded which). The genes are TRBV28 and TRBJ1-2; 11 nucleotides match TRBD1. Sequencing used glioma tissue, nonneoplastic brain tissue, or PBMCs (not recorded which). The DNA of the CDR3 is TGTGCCACCGAACCTCCGGGACAGGGGGTTCGTGGCTACACCTTC. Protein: CATEPPGQGVRGYTF.